These 4 T cell receptor beta chains originate from one sample sequenced in a study of T cell responses to AZD1222 COVID-19 vaccine. Produced via immunoSEQ multiplex PCR; TCRdb's table is partial and in-frame only. The data contain some 90,000 clones, about 86% of them singletons. Specimen: peripheral blood, collected on day 0 of AZD1222 vaccination. The source is an adult in good health.

The rearrangement joins TRBV19 to TRBJ1-5; 8 bases align to TRBD1. Germline CDR1 LNHDA, CDR2 SQIVND (reference sequence). Trimming cost V 8 bases and J 3 bases; bases outside gene matches: 6. This CDR3 has 14 amino acids. In DNA form, the CDR3 reads TGTGCCAGTGTCGACAGGGGTAACAATCAGCCCCAGCATTTT. This encodes CASVDRGNNQPQHF. Looking up the rest from reference TRBV19 and TRBJ1-5 gives the full variable domain: DGGITQSPKYLFRKEGQNVTLSCEQNLNHDAMYWYRQDPGQGLRLIYYSQIVNDFQKGDIAEGYSVSREKKESFPLTVTSAQKNPTAFYLCASVDRGNNQPQHFGDGTRLSIL.

This clone was detected only a few times. Here the CDR3 DNA reads TGCAGCGTCCGCCCTAGCGGATACAATGAGCAGTTCTTC. It yields the protein CSVRPSGYNEQFF. This rearrangement joins TRBV29-1 to TRBJ2-1, with 7 bases that match TRBD2. V lost 6 bases, J lost 4 bases, and 6 bases stayed unmatched. This CDR3 spans 13 amino acids. Germline V gene lookup returns CDR1 SQVTM and CDR2 ANQGSEA.

The rearrangement uses TRBV28 and TRBJ2-7; 8 nucleotides align to TRBD1. Trimming at V came to 2 bases and at J to 5 bases, leaving 11 bases not matched to a gene. The length of the CDR3 is 16 residues. Germline V CDR1 and CDR2: MDHEN, SYDVKM. The CDR3 loop reads CASSLPRGTGGHEQYF. As DNA, the CDR3 is TGTGCCAGCAGTTTACCCAGGGGGACAGGAGGGCACGAGCAGTACTTC.

The chain joins TRBV5-1 to TRBJ2-1; 14 bases line up with TRBD2. Trimming cost V 0 bases and J 7 bases; bases outside gene matches: 6. The CDR3 totals 17 residues. CDR1 is SGHRS, CDR2 YFSETQ, per germline. As DNA, the CDR3 is TGCGCCAGCAGCTTGGGGTCGGGACTAGCGGGAGAGAATGAGCAGTTCTTC. It codes for CASSLGSGLAGENEQFF.